This T cell receptor beta chain appears in the sequencing data of a study of T cell responses to AZD1222 COVID-19 vaccine. Study conclusions and caveats: Elevations in Spike-specific TCR breadth and depth followed administration of two AZD1222 doses. A mostly white British donor set with more females was recruited, and clonal diversity was possibly underestimated.

Unmatched junction bases numbered 6, after V lost 7 bases and J lost 9 bases. The CDR3 contains 12 residues. Sequencing was performed with immunoSEQ multiplex PCR; in TCRdb, only in-frame clones are kept and a portion is missing. The data hold over 90,000 clones, with 84% observed a single time. Note on this clone: The antigen is unknown.

The TCR sequence derives from an adult in good health. This chain joins TRBV12-3 or TRBV12-4 and TRBJ1-1, with TRBD1 matching over 9 bases. Sequencing was performed on peripheral blood, taken on day 0 of AZD1222 vaccination. This chain's CDR3 is CASTLDRGKAFF. The CDR3, as DNA: TGTGCCAGCACCCTGGACAGGGGAAAAGCTTTCTTT.